This T cell receptor beta chain stems from a study of identical twins. The junction had 4 bases not matched to a gene; V was cut back by 5 bases and J by 3 bases. This CDR3 is 15 amino acids long. The V gene's germline CDR1 is MNHNS and CDR2 SASEGT. This clonotype was recorded many times. TCRdb re-derived calls from the 5' RACE reads in MiXCR, one entry per CDR3 protein. The sample yields about 720,000 distinct CDR3 sequences, over 15% seen once. A further study also used this sample, focusing on T cells expressing NK-cell markers.

Sequencing used PBMCs. The chain uses TRBV6-1 and TRBJ1-6, with 7 nucleotides matching TRBD1. The clonotype originates from a woman aged 18-29 years in good health. CDR3 in amino acids: CASSRDRVYNSPLHF. For the CDR3, the DNA is TGTGCCAGCAGTCGAGACAGGGTCTATAATTCACCCCTCCACTTT.